The rows below give T cell receptor beta chains drawn from one sample of a study of cytomegalovirus exposure and HLA in healthy donors. The repertoire was sequenced with immunoSEQ multiplex PCR; TCRdb's copy has only in-frame clones and lacks some. The data contain under 70,000 clones, approximately 63% of them singletons. Sequencing used PBMCs. These receptors all come from a woman aged 60 to 75 in good health and CMV-seropositive. CDR3s include the opening cysteine and the closing phenylalanine or tryptophan.

CDR3,V,J
CASSRGQLTEAFF,TRBV18,TRBJ1-1
CASSQVGREQYF,TRBV4-2,TRBJ2-5
CASSLVAAVNTGELFF,TRBV5-1,TRBJ2-2
CASSSSEEGALNYGYTF,TRBV5-1,TRBJ1-2
CATGEAPGSSEGYTF,TRBV7-3,TRBJ1-2
CASSPFGEPPIEAFF,TRBV18,TRBJ1-1
CASSLGLRGGAGTYNEQFF,TRBV5-1,TRBJ2-1
CASSLVAGGTGGEQYF,TRBV28,-
CASSRDSTYEQYF,TRBV7-2,TRBJ2-7
CASSSRGSGAGYTF,TRBV7-8,TRBJ1-2
CASSVDPGFGTEAFF,TRBV9,TRBJ1-1
CASSIGQGVSEAFF,TRBV19,TRBJ1-1
CASSGDRQNHEAFF,TRBV27,TRBJ1-1
CASRGTDTYEQYF,TRBV6-6,TRBJ2-7
CASTFRHLGSGNTIYF,TRBV10-1,TRBJ1-3
CASSRAAEETQYF,TRBV5-1,TRBJ2-5
CASSQDKGLPGELFF,TRBV4-3,TRBJ2-2
CASSPVLGGANTEAFF,TRBV18,TRBJ1-1
CASSLRLGRTQGAGYTF,TRBV11-1,TRBJ1-2
CASSLVGNSNSPLHF,TRBV7-2,TRBJ1-6
CASSMTGSNQPQHF,TRBV19,TRBJ1-5
CASSLDADTQYF,TRBV11-3,TRBJ2-3
CASSFRQGIYSNQPQHF,TRBV5-4,TRBJ1-5
CASSAQFDRDQETQYF,TRBV11-2,TRBJ2-5
CASSLNRGFSGTSNSPLHF,TRBV27,TRBJ1-6
CASSQSGEETQYF,TRBV18,TRBJ2-5
CASSAFGTDTQYF,TRBV7-8,TRBJ2-3
CASSLGPDSYEQYF,TRBV7-6,TRBJ2-7
CSNTERSSTEAFF,TRBV7-9,TRBJ1-1
CASSRRKNTGELFF,TRBV6-4,TRBJ2-2
CASSPQREQPQHF,TRBV18,TRBJ1-5
CASSVSVDTQYF,TRBV9,TRBJ2-3
CASSVARVPQGNEQFF,TRBV9,TRBJ2-1
CASSIGTGGYGYTF,TRBV7-9,TRBJ1-2
CAWSRGGADTQYF,TRBV30,TRBJ2-3
CASSVRRTAGNEQFF,TRBV9,TRBJ2-1
CASTRGGTEAFF,TRBV6-5,TRBJ1-1
CASSEWKGPNTGELFF,TRBV25-1,TRBJ2-2
CASSPRGGYEQYF,TRBV10-2,TRBJ2-7
CSSSLRATNEKLFF,TRBV7-9,TRBJ1-4
CASSAVQGGFFTGELFF,TRBV9,TRBJ2-2
CASSVTNPSNEQFF,TRBV9,TRBJ2-1
CARTNNEKLFF,TRBV10-1,TRBJ1-4
CASSPQGSSSYNEQFF,TRBV18,TRBJ2-1
CASSYGLADQYF,TRBV6-6,TRBJ2-7
CASSYLSGGAEAFF,TRBV6-5,TRBJ1-1
CAIGVYEQYF,TRBV7-9,-
CASSYRNSPLHF,TRBV5-1,TRBJ1-6
CASSPPGTSRSYEQYF,TRBV18,TRBJ2-7
CASSRDSNSPLHF,TRBV5-6,TRBJ1-6
CASSPPSRNEQFF,TRBV18,TRBJ2-1